This T cell receptor beta chain came from a study of CD8 T cells in Susac syndrome. Reverse transcription of roughly 0.5 to 1 ug RNA was performed with random hexamers. TCRdb analysed the immunoSEQ multiplex PCR reads with MiXCR anew, one entry per CDR3 protein. The repertoire consists of hundreds of thousands of distinct CDR3 sequences, with 95% occurring once and the leading ten covering roughly 0.1%. This receptor was identified in a human donor with multiple sclerosis. The sample consisted of CD4+ T cells from PBMCs.

CDR3 sequence: CASSLGVDGETQYF. As DNA, the CDR3 is TGTGCCAGCAGCTTAGGCGTAGATGGAGAGACCCAGTACTTC. The V and J genes are TRBV7-9 and TRBJ2-5; D is ambiguous. CDR3 length equals 14 residues. The V end was cut by 1 base, the J end by 4 bases, with 10 bases between. Germline V gives CDR1 SEHNR, CDR2 FQNEAQ (reference sequence).